The 24 T cell receptor beta chains given below trace back to one sample, sequenced in a study of CD8 T cells in ankylosing spondylitis. MiXCR, applied by TCRdb to the 5' RACE reads, yields one record per CDR3 protein. The table records over 30,000 distinct CDR3 sequences, more than 15% of them present only once. The specimen sequenced was blood. The receptors were sampled from a male donor with ankylosing spondylitis or in good health (not recorded which).

In this sample, this clonotype turned up a few times. V is TRBV6-2 or TRBV6-3 and J is TRBJ2-5; no definite D call. Trimming cost V 6 bases and J 8 bases, with 13 bases left between them. Germline V gene sequence: CDR1 MNHEY, CDR2 SVGEGT. This CDR3 contains 12 residues. CDR3 sequence (DNA): TGTGCCAGCAGCCCCGGACCATATACCCAGTACTTC. Protein product: CASSPGPYTQYF.

There are many counts of this clonotype. V is TRBV5-1 and J is TRBJ2-2; no clear D. The CDR3 contains 12 residues. The germline V gene has CDR1 SGHRS and CDR2 YFSETQ. Trimming cost V 4 bases and J 6 bases, with 7 bases left between them. The CDR3 DNA sequence: TGCGCCAGCAGCCCAGTCCCCGGGGAGCTGTTTTTT. It specifies CASSPVPGELFF.

This clonotype was observed a few times. V gene TRBV7-8 combines with J gene TRBJ1-4; D uncertain. The CDR3 is made up of 17 amino acids. Trimming removed 5 bases at V and 0 bases at J, with 16 bases between. CDR1 and CDR2 from the germline V gene are SGHVS and FQNEAQ. The DNA for the CDR3 is TGTGCCAGCAGCCCCCGATCGGAGTATGCAACTAATGAAAAACTGTTTTTT. It yields the protein CASSPRSEYATNEKLFF. Drawing the rest from reference TRBV7-8 and TRBJ1-4, the complete variable domain is GAGVSQSPRYKVAKRGQDVALRCDPISGHVSLFWYQQALGQGPEFLTYFQNEAQLDKSGLPSDRFFAERPEGSVSTLKIQRTQQEDSAVYLCASSPRSEYATNEKLFFGSGTQLSVL.

This clonotype was observed a few times. The gene calls are TRBV7-2 and TRBJ2-1; 7 nucleotides line up with TRBD1. Germline CDR1 reads SGHTA; CDR2 reads FQGNSA. The CDR3 loop spans 16 amino acids. Trimming took 5 bases from V and 4 from J; bases not matched to a gene: 11. The CDR3 spells CASSAIAGGPYNEQFF. For the CDR3, the DNA is TGTGCCAGCAGCGCTATCGCAGGGGGACCTTACAATGAGCAGTTCTTC.

This clonotype has just a few counts. The chain is built from TRBV29-1 and TRBJ2-7; TRBD1 matches 12 bases. The CDR3 consists of 12 residues. J gave up 10 bases and V 5 bases, and 6 bases lay outside the gene matches. Germline V gene lookup returns CDR1 SQVTM and CDR2 ANQGSEA. DNA of the CDR3: TGCAGCGTTAGCCGGGACAGGGGGCCACAGTACTTC. Its protein is CSVSRDRGPQYF.

In this sample, this clonotype turned up a few times. V usage is TRBV5-1 and J usage is TRBJ2-3; 12 bases are shared with TRBD1. Trimming removed 4 bases from V and 4 bases from J; junction bases left unmatched: 7. CDR1 is SGHRS, CDR2 YFSETQ, per germline. This CDR3 comprises 16 residues. As DNA, the CDR3 is TGCGCCAGCAGCGCGCCGGGACAGGGGGCCGCAGATACGCAGTATTTT. The encoded protein is CASSAPGQGAADTQYF.

The rearrangement joins TRBV12-3 or TRBV12-4 to TRBJ2-2, with D perhaps matching TRBD2 (6 bases). V lost 7 bases, J lost 3 bases, and 15 bases lay in between. The CDR3 is 15 amino acids. The CDR3 region is CASTPVGGYTGELFF. The CDR3 DNA reads as TGTGCCAGCACTCCCGTGGGGGGTTACACCGGGGAGCTGTTTTTT.

The rearrangement uses TRBV5-1 and TRBJ1-1, with D possibly TRBD1 on 6 matching bases. This CDR3 is 16 amino acids long. Deletions cut 4 bases from V and 2 bases from J, with 18 bases between. CDR1 and CDR2 from the germline V gene are SGHRS and YFSETQ. The CDR3 sequence is CASSRSTGNSNTEAFF. The CDR3 nucleotides are TGCGCCAGCAGCCGTTCCACAGGGAACAGCAACACTGAAGCTTTCTTT.

Concerning this clonotype itself: The junction and the germline gene differ at one end; a read error may be behind it. The rearrangement joins TRBV7-2 to TRBJ2-7, with 7 bases identical to TRBD1. This CDR3 has 12 amino acids. Germline lookup yields CDR1 SGHTA and CDR2 FQGNSA. The CDR3 loop reads CASSLEVGQGEF. CDR3 nucleotide sequence: TGTGCGAGCAGCTTAGAAGTTGGTCAGGGGGAATTC.

V gene TRBV28 combines with J gene TRBJ2-7, with TRBD2 matching 8 bases. Germline V gene lookup returns CDR1 MDHEN and CDR2 SYDVKM. J was trimmed by 3 bases and V by 6 bases; bases with no gene match: 4. The CDR3 runs to 13 residues. CDR3 nucleotides: TGTGCCAGCAGCCTCACTAGCGGCTACGAGCAGTACTTC. Its protein product is CASSLTSGYEQYF.

This chain uses TRBV7-2 with TRBJ2-5; D gene uncertain. From germline, CDR1 is SGHTA and CDR2 FQGNSA. Trimming left V 5 bases short and J 5 bases short, with 12 bases between. CDR3 length: 13 residues. CDR3 residues: CASSNGPGETQYF. Here the CDR3 DNA reads TGTGCCAGCAGCAATGGACCCGGGGAGACCCAGTACTTC.

This clonotype occurred a few times. The chain links TRBV6-5 to TRBJ1-3; D possibly corresponds to TRBD1 (6 bases). V dropped 2 bases and J dropped 0 bases, with 8 bases sitting between them. From germline, CDR1 is MNHEY and CDR2 SVGAGI. The CDR3 length is 15 residues. CDR3 coding DNA: TGTGCCAGCAGTTACACAGGGAGCTCTGGAAACACCATATATTTT. This sequence encodes CASSYTGSSGNTIYF.

The gene calls are TRBV11-3 and TRBJ1-1; D is undetermined. CDR3 length: 13 residues. The germline V and J ends were trimmed by 4 bases and 7 bases, with 13 bases remaining between them. CDR1 is SGHNT, CDR2 YENEEA, per germline. CDR3 DNA sequence: TGTGCCAGCAGCTCCCCAACTGTTGATGAAGCTTTCTTT. It translates to CASSSPTVDEAFF.

A few counts support this clonotype. The chain employs TRBV2 and TRBJ2-7; 7 positions agree with TRBD2. The germline V gene has CDR1 SNHLY and CDR2 FYNNEI. Trimming at V came to 11 bases and at J to 1 base, leaving 8 bases not matched to a gene. CDR3 size: 13 residues. The CDR3 coding sequence is TGTGCCTCTCGGGACGGGGGGTCCTACGAGCAGTACTTC. This translates into CASRDGGSYEQYF.

This sequence joins TRBV3-1 and TRBJ2-5, with D tentatively TRBD1 or TRBD2 (5 bases each). Germline loops: CDR1 LGHDT, CDR2 YNNKEL (reference sequence). The CDR3 sequence is 14 residues long. Trimming shortened V by 4 bases and J by 2 bases, and 11 bases separated the two germline ends. CDR3 sequence: CASSPGRRQETQYF. As DNA, the CDR3 is TGTGCCAGCAGCCCGGGACGGCGACAAGAGACCCAGTACTTC.

V gene TRBV19 combines with J gene TRBJ1-1, with D hard to call. The V and J ends lost 3 bases and 4 bases respectively, with 15 bases between them. There are 15 residues in the CDR3. Germline V gives CDR1 LNHDA, CDR2 SQIVND (reference sequence). The CDR3 coding sequence is TGTGCCAGTAGTATCCCTGCCGGTTGGGCCACTGAAGCTTTCTTT. This sequence encodes CASSIPAGWATEAFF.

The chain employs TRBV5-6 and TRBJ2-1; 10 positions agree with TRBD2. The CDR3 runs to 14 residues. CDR1 is SGHDT and CDR2 is YYEEEE in the germline V gene. V shed 4 bases, J shed 4 bases, and the junction held 2 bases outside the gene matches. Here the CDR3 DNA reads TGTGCCAGCAGCGTGACTAGCGGGTACAATGAGCAGTTCTTC. Its protein product is CASSVTSGYNEQFF. Drawing the rest from reference TRBV5-6 and TRBJ2-1, the complete variable domain is DAGVTQSPTHLIKTRGQQVTLRCSPKSGHDTVSWYQQALGQGPQFIFQYYEEEERQRGNFPDRFSGHQFPNYSSELNVNALLLGDSALYLCASSVTSGYNEQFFGPGTRLTVL.

This clonotype was seen more than once but under ten times. The chain recombines TRBV28 with TRBJ2-7, with TRBD1 identical over 8 bases. The trim removed 4 bases at V and 5 bases at J, leaving 13 bases unmatched. The length of the CDR3 is 16 residues. Per germline, CDR1 MDHEN and CDR2 SYDVKM. In DNA, the CDR3 is TGTGCCAGCAGTTCCGATGTCCCGGCGACAGGGGACGAGCAGTACTTC. As protein: CASSSDVPATGDEQYF.

V usage is TRBV3-1 and J usage is TRBJ2-1, with D tentatively TRBD2 (5 bases). Trimming removed 1 base from V and 10 bases from J, with 11 bases in between. The length of the CDR3 is 13 residues. The germline CDR1 and CDR2 sequences are LGHDT and YNNKEL (reference sequence). In nucleotides, the CDR3 is TGTGCCAGCAGCCAAGTTCCCGGGGTCGAGCAGTTCTTC. This encodes CASSQVPGVEQFF.

This clonotype was seen a few times. The genes are TRBV20-1 and TRBJ1-3; no definite D call. The V gene's germline CDR1 is DFQATT and CDR2 SNEGSKA (reference sequence). The CDR3 is 14 residues long. V was cut by 0 bases and J by 0 bases, with 6 bases left in between. CDR3 in DNA: TGCAGTGCTAGAGATGGAAGCTCTGGAAACACCATATATTTT. It codes for CSARDGSSGNTIYF.

This chain joins TRBV28 and TRBJ2-2; a possible D gene is TRBD2 (6 bases). This CDR3 is 15 amino acids long. V gave up 5 bases and J gave up 7 bases, with 17 bases separating them. Germline CDR1 MDHEN, CDR2 SYDVKM. The CDR3 coding sequence is TGTGCCAGCAGTCCTAGCGACCTGAGCGGCGGGGAGCTGTTTTTT. Translation gives CASSPSDLSGGELFF.

This clonotype appeared a few times. The V gene is TRBV5-1, the J gene TRBJ2-7; TRBD2 is a possible D gene (6 bases). V was cut by 3 bases and J by 2 bases, with 15 bases left in between. The CDR3 is 15 amino acids. Germline V lookup: CDR1 SGHRS, CDR2 YFSETQ. CDR3 coding DNA: TGCGCCAGCAGCTCGGGACTTAAAGGACCCTACGAGCAGTACTTC. It encodes CASSSGLKGPYEQYF.

This clonotype was seen repeatedly, ten times or more. V is TRBV7-2 and J is TRBJ2-2, with 9 bases lining up with TRBD1. Trimming cost V 5 bases and J 5 bases; bases outside gene matches: 6. The CDR3 is made up of 15 amino acids. The germline CDR1 and CDR2 sequences are SGHTA and FQGNSA. CDR3 residues: CASSPRDRVTGELFF. The CDR3 DNA sequence: TGTGCCAGCAGCCCCCGGGACAGGGTTACCGGGGAGCTGTTTTTT.

This chain links TRBV3-1 with TRBJ2-3; TRBD1 matches at 9 bases. V was pared by 4 bases and J by 5 bases, with 4 bases of the junction left unmatched. The CDR3 has 14 amino acids. Germline assignment: CDR1 LGHDT and CDR2 YNNKEL (reference sequence). CDR3 sequence (DNA): TGTGCCAGCAGCCCGGGACAGGGCAGAGATACGCAGTATTTT. Translated: CASSPGQGRDTQYF.